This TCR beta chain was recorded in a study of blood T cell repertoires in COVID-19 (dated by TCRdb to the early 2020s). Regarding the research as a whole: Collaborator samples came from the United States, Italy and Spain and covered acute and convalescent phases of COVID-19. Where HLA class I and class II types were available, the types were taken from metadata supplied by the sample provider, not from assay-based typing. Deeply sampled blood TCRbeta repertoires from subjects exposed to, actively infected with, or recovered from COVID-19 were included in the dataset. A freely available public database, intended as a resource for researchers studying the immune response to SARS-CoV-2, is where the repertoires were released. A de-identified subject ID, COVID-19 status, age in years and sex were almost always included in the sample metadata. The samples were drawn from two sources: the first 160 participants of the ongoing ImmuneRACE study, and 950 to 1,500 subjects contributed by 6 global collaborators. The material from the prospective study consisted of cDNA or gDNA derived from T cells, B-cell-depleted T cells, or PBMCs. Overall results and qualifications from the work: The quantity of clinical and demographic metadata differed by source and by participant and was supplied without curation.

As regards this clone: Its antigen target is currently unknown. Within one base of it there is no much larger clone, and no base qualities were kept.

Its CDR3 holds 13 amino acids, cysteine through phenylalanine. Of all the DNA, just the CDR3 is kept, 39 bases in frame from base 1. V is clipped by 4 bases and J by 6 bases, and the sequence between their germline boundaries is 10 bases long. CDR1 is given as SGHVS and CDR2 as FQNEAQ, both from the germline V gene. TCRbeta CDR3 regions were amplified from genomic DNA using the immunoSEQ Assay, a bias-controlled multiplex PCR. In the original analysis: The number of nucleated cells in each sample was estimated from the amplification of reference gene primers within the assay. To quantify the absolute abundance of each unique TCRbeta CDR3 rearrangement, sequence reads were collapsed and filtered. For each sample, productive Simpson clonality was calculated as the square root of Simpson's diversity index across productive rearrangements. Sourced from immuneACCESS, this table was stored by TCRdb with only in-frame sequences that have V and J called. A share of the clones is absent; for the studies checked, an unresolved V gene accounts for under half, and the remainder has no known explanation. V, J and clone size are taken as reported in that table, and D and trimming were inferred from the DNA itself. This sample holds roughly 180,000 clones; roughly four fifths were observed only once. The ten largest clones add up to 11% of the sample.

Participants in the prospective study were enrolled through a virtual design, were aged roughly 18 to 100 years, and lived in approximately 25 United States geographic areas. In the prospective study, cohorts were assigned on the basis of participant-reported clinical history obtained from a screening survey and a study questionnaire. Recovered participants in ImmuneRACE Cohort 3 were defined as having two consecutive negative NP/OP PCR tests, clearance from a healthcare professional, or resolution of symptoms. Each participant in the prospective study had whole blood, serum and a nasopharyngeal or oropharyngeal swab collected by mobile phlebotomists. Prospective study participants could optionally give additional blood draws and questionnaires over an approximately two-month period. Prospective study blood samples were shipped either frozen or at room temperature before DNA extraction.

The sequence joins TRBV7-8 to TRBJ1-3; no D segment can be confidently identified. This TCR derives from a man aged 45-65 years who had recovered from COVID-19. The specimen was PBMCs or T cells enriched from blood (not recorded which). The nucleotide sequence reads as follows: TGTGCCAGCAGCTCAGGTCAAGAAAACACCATATATTTT. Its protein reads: CASSSGQENTIYF.